This entry lists 4 T cell receptor beta chains sequenced from one sample in a study of cytotoxic CD8 clonotypes in ibrutinib-treated CLL. The table came from immunoSEQ multiplex PCR; TCRdb's copy has only in-frame clones and leaves some out. The table includes some 300,000 clones, roughly 79% detected once. This specimen consisted of PBMCs, obtained before ibrutinib treatment. All receptors come from a human donor with chronic lymphocytic leukemia.

This chain joins TRBV30 and TRBJ1-1, with unresolved D. Trimming took off 1 base at V and 4 bases at J, with 19 bases between the two ends. The CDR3 loop spans 16 amino acids. Germline V CDR1 and CDR2: GTSNPN, SVGIG (reference sequence). CDR3 in amino acids: CAWSAIAANSATEAFF. The CDR3 DNA sequence: TGTGCCTGGAGTGCCATCGCTGCAAATTCCGCCACTGAAGCTTTCTTT.

The V call is TRBV7-2, the J call TRBJ2-7; 7 positions match TRBD2. Germline V gives CDR1 SGHTA, CDR2 FQGNSA. Unmatched junction bases numbered 10, after V lost 1 base and J lost 1 base. This CDR3 spans 17 amino acids. The DNA of the CDR3 is TGTGCCAGCAGCTTAGAGATCGTGGGGCGGGAGTCCTACGAGCAGTACTTC. Its translation: CASSLEIVGRESYEQYF.

This sequence joins TRBV27 and TRBJ2-1; D is perhaps TRBD2 (6 bases). Germline values: CDR1 MNHEY, CDR2 SMNVEV (reference sequence). This CDR3 is built from 14 residues. V lost 6 bases to trimming and J lost 0 bases, with 9 bases between them. CDR3 in amino acids: CASREGSSYNEQFF. The CDR3 DNA reads as TGTGCCAGCAGGGAGGGGAGCTCCTACAATGAGCAGTTCTTC.

The gene calls are TRBV27 and TRBJ2-5; 7 nucleotides line up with TRBD1. This CDR3 is 14 amino acids long. J gave up 1 base and V 4 bases, and 3 bases lay outside the gene matches. Germline-derived CDR1 and CDR2 are MNHEY and SMNVEV (reference sequence). The CDR3 here is CASSSDRAQETQYF. The CDR3 DNA sequence: TGTGCCAGCAGTTCTGACAGGGCCCAAGAGACCCAGTACTTC.